This T cell receptor beta chain was documented in a study of shared clonotypes between healthy human individuals. Profiled with immunoSEQ multiplex PCR; TCRdb holds only in-frame clones, not every one. The sample consists of hundreds of thousands of clones, about 96% of them appearing once. This clone was observed a few times. Naive CD8 cells, CD45RO-negative and positively selected for CCR7, excluded terminally differentiated effector memory CD45RA+ cells. This CDR3 contains 13 residues. Per the germline V gene, CDR1 is MNHEY and CDR2 is SVGAGI. The ends were cut back, 0 bases at V and 3 bases at J, with 5 bases in the middle.

The clonotype originates from a woman aged 25 to 39 in good health. Material: naive CD8+ T cells sorted from blood. The V call is TRBV6-5, the J call TRBJ1-1; D gene uncertain. Written as DNA, the CDR3 is TGTGCCAGCAGTTACTCTGTGGACACTGAAGCTTTCTTT. This translates into CASSYSVDTEAFF.